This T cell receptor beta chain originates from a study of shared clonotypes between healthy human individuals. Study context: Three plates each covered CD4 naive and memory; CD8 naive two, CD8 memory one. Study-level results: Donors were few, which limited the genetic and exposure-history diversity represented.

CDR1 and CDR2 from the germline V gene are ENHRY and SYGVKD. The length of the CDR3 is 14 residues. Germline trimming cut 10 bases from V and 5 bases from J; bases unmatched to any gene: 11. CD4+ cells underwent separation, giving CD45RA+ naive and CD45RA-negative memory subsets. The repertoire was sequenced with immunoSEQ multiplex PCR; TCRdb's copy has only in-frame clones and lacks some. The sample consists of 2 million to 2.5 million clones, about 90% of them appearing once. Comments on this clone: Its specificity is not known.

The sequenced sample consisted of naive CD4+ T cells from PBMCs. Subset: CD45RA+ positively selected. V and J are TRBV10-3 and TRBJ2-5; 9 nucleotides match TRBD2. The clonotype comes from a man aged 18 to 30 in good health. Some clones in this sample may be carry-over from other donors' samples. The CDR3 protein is CATQASGTRETQYF. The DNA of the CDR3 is TGTGCCACTCAGGCTAGCGGGACCAGGGAGACCCAGTACTTC.